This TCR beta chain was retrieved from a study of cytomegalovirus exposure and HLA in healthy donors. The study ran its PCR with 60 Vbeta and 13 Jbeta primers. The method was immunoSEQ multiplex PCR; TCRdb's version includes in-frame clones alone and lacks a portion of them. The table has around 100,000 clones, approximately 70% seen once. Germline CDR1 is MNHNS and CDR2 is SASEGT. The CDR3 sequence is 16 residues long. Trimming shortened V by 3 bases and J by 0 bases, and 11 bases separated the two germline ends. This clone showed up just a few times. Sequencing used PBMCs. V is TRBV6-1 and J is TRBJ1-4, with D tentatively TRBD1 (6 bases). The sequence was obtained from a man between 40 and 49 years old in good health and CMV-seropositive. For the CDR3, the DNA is TGTGCCAGCAGTGATTGGACAGTCGCAACTAATGAAAAACTGTTTTTT. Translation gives CASSDWTVATNEKLFF.